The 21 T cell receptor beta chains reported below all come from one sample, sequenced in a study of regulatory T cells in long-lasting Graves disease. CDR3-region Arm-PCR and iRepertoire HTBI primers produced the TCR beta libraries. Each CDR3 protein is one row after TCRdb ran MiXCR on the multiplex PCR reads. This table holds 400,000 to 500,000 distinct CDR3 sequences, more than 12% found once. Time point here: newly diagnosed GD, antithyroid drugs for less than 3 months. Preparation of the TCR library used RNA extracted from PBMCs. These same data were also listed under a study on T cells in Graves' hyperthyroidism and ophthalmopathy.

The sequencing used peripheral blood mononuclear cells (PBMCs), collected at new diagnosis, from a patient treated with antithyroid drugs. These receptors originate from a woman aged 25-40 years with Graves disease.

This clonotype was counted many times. The CDR3 DNA is TGTGCCAGCAGCTCCGGGACCACGCCACTGATGAACACTGAAGCTTTCTTT. Its protein is CASSSGTTPLMNTEAFF. V and J are TRBV11-3 and TRBJ1-1; D may be TRBD1 (5 bases). Trimming took 4 bases from V and 0 from J, leaving 18 bases between them. Germline assignment: CDR1 SGHNT and CDR2 YENEEA. The CDR3 contains 17 residues. Based on the CDR3 plus reference TRBV11-3 and TRBJ1-1, the full variable domain is EAGVVQSPRYKIIEKKQPVAFWCNPISGHNTLYWYLQNLGQGPELLIRYENEEAVDDSQLPKDRFSAERLKGVDSTLKIQPAELGDSAVYLCASSSGTTPLMNTEAFFGQGTRLTVV.

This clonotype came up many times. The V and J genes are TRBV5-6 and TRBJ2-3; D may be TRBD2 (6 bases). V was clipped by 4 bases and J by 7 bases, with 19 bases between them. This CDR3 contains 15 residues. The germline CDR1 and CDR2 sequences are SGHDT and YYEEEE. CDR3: CASSPHSSGYYTQYF. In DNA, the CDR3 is TGTGCCAGCAGCCCCCACAGTAGCGGATATTATACGCAGTATTTT.

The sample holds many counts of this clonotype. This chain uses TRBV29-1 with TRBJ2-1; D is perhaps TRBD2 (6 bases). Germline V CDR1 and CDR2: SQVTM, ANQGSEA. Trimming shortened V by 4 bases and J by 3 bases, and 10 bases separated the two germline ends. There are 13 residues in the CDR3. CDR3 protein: CSVAAGVYNEQFF. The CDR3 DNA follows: TGCAGCGTTGCAGCGGGTGTCTACAATGAGCAGTTCTTC.

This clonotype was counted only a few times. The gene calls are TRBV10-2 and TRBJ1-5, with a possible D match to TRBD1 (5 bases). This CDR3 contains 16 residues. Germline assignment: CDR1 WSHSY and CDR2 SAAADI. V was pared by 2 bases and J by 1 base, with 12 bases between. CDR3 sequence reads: CASSERIGASNQPQHF. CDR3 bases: TGCGCCAGCAGTGAGAGGATAGGGGCAAGCAATCAGCCCCAGCATTTT.

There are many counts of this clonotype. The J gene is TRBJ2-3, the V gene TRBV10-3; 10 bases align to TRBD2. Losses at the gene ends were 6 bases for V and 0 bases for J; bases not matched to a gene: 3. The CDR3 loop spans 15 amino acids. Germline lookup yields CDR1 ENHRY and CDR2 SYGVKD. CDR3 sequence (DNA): TGTGCCATCAGGGAACTAGCGGGGAGCACAGATACGCAGTATTTT. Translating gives CAIRELAGSTDTQYF.

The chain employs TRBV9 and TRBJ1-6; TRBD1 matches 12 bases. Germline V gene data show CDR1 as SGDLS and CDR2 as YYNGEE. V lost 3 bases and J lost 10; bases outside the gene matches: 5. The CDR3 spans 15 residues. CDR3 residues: CASSDTGTGGSPLHF. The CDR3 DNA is TGTGCCAGCAGCGACACCGGGACAGGGGGCTCACCCCTCCACTTT.

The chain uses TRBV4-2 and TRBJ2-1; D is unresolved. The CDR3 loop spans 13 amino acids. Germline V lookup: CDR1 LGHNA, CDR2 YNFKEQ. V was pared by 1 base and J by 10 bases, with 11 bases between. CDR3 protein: CASSQAQAWEQFF. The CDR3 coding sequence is TGTGCCAGCAGCCAAGCCCAAGCGTGGGAGCAGTTCTTC.

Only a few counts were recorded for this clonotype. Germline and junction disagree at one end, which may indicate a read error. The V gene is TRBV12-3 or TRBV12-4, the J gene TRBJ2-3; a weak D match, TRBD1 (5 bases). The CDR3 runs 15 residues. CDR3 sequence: CASSPNPRSTGTQYF. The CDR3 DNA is TGTGCTAGCAGTCCCAATCCGCGGAGCACAGGTACGCAGTATTTT.

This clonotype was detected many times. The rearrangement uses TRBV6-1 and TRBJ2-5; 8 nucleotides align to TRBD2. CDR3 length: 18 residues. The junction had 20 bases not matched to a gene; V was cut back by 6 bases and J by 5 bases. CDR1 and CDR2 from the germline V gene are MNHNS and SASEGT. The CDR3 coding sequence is TGTGCCAGCAGAACCCTGGGGGGGGTCGGGAGGGCCGCGGAGACCCAGTACTTC. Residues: CASRTLGGVGRAAETQYF.

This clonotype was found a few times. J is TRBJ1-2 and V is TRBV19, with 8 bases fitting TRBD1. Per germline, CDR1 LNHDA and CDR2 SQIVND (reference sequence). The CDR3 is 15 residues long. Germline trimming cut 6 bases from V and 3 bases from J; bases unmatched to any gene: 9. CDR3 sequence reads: CASRLQGVEDYGYTF. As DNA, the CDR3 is TGTGCCAGTAGGTTACAGGGGGTCGAGGACTATGGCTACACCTTC. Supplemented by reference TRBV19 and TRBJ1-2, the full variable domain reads DGGITQSPKYLFRKEGQNVTLSCEQNLNHDAMYWYRQDPGQGLRLIYYSQIVNDFQKGDIAEGYSVSREKKESFPLTVTSAQKNPTAFYLCASRLQGVEDYGYTFGSGTRLTVV.

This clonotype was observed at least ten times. The CDR3 region is CASSLVAAAYEQYF. The CDR3 DNA reads as TGCGCCAGCAGCTTGGTGGCAGCCGCCTACGAGCAGTACTTC. The V gene is TRBV5-1, the J gene TRBJ2-7, with unresolved D. CDR3 length: 14 residues. V gave up 0 bases and J gave up 2 bases, with 9 bases separating them. The germline V gene encodes CDR1 SGHRS and CDR2 YFSETQ.

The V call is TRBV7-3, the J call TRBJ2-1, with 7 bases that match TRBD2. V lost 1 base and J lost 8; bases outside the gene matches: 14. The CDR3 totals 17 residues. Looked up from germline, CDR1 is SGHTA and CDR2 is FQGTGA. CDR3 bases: TGTGCCAGCAGCTTAAATGGTGGCGGGAGAGGGTACGATGAGCAGTTCTTC. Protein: CASSLNGGGRGYDEQFF.

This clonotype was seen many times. CDR3 coding DNA: TGTGCCATCAGTGGGCGGGGACCCGGGATTTTCGACAATGAGCAGTTCTTC. Protein product: CAISGRGPGIFDNEQFF. The chain combines TRBV10-3 with TRBJ2-1, with a possible D match to TRBD2 (6 bases). The CDR3 sequence is 17 residues long. Trimming stripped 4 bases from V and 5 bases from J, with 21 bases between. Germline values: CDR1 ENHRY, CDR2 SYGVKD.

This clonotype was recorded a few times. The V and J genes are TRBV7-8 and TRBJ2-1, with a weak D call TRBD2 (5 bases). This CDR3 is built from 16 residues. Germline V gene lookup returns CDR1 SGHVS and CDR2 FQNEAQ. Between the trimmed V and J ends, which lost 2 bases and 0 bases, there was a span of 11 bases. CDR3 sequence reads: CASSLTAVSSYNEQFF. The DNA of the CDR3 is TGTGCCAGCAGCTTAACAGCGGTCAGCTCCTACAATGAGCAGTTCTTC.

CDR3: CACRLIGDNEQFF. The CDR3 DNA is TGTGCCTGTAGGCTGATAGGGGACAATGAGCAGTTCTTC. The chain is built from TRBV7-9 and TRBJ2-1; TRBD1 might be the D (5 bases). The germline gives CDR1 SEHNR, CDR2 FQNEAQ (reference sequence). Trimming left V 11 bases short and J 5 bases short, with 16 bases between. This CDR3 comprises 13 residues. The complete variable domain, with remaining parts taken from reference TRBV7-9 and TRBJ2-1, reads DTGVSQNPRHKITKRGQNVTFRCDPISEHNRLYWYRQTLGQGPEFLTYFQNEAQLEKSRLLSDRFSAERPKGSFSTLEIQRTEQGDSAMYLCACRLIGDNEQFFGPGTRLTVL.

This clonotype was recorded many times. CDR3 bases: TGCGCCAGCAGCTTAGGACTGACTACGGAAAATGAGCAGTTCTTC. Translation gives CASSLGLTTENEQFF. This rearrangement joins TRBV5-1 to TRBJ2-1, with D tentatively TRBD2 (5 bases). The germline V gene has CDR1 SGHRS and CDR2 YFSETQ. V was clipped by 2 bases and J by 7 bases, with 16 bases between them. This CDR3 has 15 residues.

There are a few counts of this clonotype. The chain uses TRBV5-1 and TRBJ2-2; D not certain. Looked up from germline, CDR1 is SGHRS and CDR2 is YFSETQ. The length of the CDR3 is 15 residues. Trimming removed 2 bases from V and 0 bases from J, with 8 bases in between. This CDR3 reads CASSFSAANTGELFF. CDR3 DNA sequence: TGCGCCAGCAGCTTTTCGGCCGCGAACACCGGGGAGCTGTTTTTT.

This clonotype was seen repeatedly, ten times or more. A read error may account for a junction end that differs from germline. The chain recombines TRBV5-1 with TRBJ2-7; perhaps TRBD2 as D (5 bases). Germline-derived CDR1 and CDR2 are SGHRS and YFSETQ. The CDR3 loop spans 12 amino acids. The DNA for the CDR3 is TGTGCCAGCAGCTTAGAGGGCTACGAGCAGTACTTC. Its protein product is CASSLEGYEQYF.

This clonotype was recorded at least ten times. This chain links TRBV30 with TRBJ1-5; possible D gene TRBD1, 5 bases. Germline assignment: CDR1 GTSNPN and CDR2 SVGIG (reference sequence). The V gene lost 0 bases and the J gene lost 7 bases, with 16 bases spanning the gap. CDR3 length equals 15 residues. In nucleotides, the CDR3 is TGTGCCTGGAGTGTACTCCGGGGCCCGGGGCAGCCCCAGCATTTT. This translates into CAWSVLRGPGQPQHF. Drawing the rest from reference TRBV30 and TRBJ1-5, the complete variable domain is SQTIHQWPATLVQPVGSPLSLECTVEGTSNPNLYWYRQAAGRGLQLLFYSVGIGQISSEVPQNLSASRPQDRQFILSSKKLLLSDSGFYLCAWSVLRGPGQPQHFGDGTRLSIL.

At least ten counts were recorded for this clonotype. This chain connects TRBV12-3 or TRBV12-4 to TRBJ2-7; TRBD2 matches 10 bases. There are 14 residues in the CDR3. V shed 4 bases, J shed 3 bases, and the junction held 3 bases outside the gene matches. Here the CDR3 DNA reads TGTGCCAGCAGTTCTAGCGGGGGAAGCTACGAGCAGTACTTC. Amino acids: CASSSSGGSYEQYF.

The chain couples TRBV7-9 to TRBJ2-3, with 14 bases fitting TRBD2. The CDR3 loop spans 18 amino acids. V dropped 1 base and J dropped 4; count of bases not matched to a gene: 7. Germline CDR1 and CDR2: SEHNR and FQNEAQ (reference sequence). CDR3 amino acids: CASSLESRLAGGPDTQYF. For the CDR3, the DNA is TGTGCCAGCAGCTTAGAATCGAGACTAGCGGGAGGGCCAGATACGCAGTATTTT.